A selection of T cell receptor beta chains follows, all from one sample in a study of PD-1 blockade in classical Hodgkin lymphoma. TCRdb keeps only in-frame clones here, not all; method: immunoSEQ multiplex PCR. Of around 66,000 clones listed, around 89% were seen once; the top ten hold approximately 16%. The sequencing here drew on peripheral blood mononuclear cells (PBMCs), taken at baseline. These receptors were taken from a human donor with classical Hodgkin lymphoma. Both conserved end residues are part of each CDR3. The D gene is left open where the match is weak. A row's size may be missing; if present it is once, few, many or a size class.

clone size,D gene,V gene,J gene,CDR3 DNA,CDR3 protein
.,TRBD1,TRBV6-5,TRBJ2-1,TGTGCCAGCAGTTACCTTGGGACCGGGACAGGTGTATTCTTC,CASSYLGTGTGVFF
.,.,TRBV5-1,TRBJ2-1,TGCGCCAGCAGCCCCCAGAGGGGCTCCTACAATGAGCAGTTCTTC,CASSPQRGSYNEQFF
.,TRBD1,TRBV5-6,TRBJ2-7,TGTGCCAGCAGCTTGGACCGGGACAGGGCATACGAGCAGTACTTC,CASSLDRDRAYEQYF
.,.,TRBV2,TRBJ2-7,TGTGCCAGCAGTGAACTTTTTGGCTACGAGCAGTACTTC,CASSELFGYEQYF
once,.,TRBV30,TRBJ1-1,TGTGCCTGGAGCCCGACTTCCCGGGACCCAGCTTTCTTT,CAWSPTSRDPAFF
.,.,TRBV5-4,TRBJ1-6,TGTGCCAGCAGCTTGGGGCAGGGTAATTCACCCCTCCACTTT,CASSLGQGNSPLHF
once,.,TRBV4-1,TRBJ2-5,TGCGCCAGCAGCCAAGATATAGGGGCGTCTCAGGAGACCCAGTACTTC,CASSQDIGASQETQYF
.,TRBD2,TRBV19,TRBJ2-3,TGTGCCAGTAGTTCATTAGCGGGGGCAGATACGCAGTATTTT,CASSSLAGADTQYF
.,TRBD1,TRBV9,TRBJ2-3,TGTGCCAGCAGCGCATCCGGGACAGGGACAGATACGCAGTATTTT,CASSASGTGTDTQYF
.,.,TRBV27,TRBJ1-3,TGTGCCAGCAGCCACGACACCTCTGGAAACACCATATATTTT,CASSHDTSGNTIYF
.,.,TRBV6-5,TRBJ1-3,TGTGCCAGCAGTTTTCCAAACACCATATATTTT,CASSFPNTIYF
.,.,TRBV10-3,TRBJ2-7,TGTGCCATCAGTGAGTCGACAGTGCGGGAGCAGTACTTC,CAISESTVREQYF
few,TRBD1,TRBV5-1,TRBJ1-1,TGCGCCAGCAGCCCGGTAGGGGGCCTGAACACTGAAGCTTTCTTT,CASSPVGGLNTEAFF
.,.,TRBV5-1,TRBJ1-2,TGCGCCAGCGGCCACGAGGGGGTTGGCTACACCTTC,CASGHEGVGYTF
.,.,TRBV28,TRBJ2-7,TGTGCCAGCAGTTTACCACACATCAGGGAGCAGTACTTC,CASSLPHIREQYF
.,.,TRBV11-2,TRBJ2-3,TGTGCCAGCAGCTTTTTTGAAGACTCGGATACAGATACGCAGTATTTT,CASSFFEDSDTDTQYF
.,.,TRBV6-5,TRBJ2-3,TGTGCCAGCAGTTACGGTGGGACAAACGCAGATACGCAGTATTTT,CASSYGGTNADTQYF
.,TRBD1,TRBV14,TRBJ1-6,TGTGCCAGCAGCCCGATAGGGACAGCCGGGGGTTCACCCCTCCACTTT,CASSPIGTAGGSPLHF
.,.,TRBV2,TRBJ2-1,TGTGCCAGCAGTCCACTCATGGGGAGGTCCTACAATGAGCAGTTCTTC,CASSPLMGRSYNEQFF
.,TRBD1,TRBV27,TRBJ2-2,TGTGCCAGCCGGTGGACAGGCCCTCAGAACACCGGGGAGCTGTTTTTT,CASRWTGPQNTGELFF
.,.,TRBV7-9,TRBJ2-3,TGTGCCAGCAGCTTAAGTGGGGGGTACACAGATACGCAGTATTTT,CASSLSGGYTDTQYF
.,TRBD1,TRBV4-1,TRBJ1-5,TGCGCCAGCAGCCAGCCGGGGACAGACCCTAGGCCCCAGCATTTT,CASSQPGTDPRPQHF
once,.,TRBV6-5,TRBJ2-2,TGTGCCAGCAGTTACCGGCAGGGTCTCTCCGGGGAGCTGTTTTTT,CASSYRQGLSGELFF
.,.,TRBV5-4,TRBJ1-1,TGTGCCAGCAGCGGAACGCATGTTCCTTCGGAAGCTTTCTTT,CASSGTHVPSEAFF
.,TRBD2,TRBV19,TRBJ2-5,TGTGCCTCGAGCGGGGGACTTCAAGAGACCCAGTACTTC,CASSGGLQETQYF
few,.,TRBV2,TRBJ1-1,TGTGCCAGCAGTGAACAGGCAGCGGAAGCTTTCTTT,CASSEQAAEAFF
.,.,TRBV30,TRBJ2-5,TGTGCCTATGACTGGAAGGAGACCCAGTACTTC,CAYDWKETQYF
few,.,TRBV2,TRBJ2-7,TGTGCCAGCTGGACAGCGGATTCCTACGAGCAGTACTTC,CASWTADSYEQYF
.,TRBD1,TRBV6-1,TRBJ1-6,TGTGCCACCGGACCCGGACAGGGTAGTATTTCACCCCTCCACTTT,CATGPGQGSISPLHF
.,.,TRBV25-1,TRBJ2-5,TGTGCCAGCAGTGACCAGGTGGAGACCCAGTACTTC,CASSDQVETQYF
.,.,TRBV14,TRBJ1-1,TGTGCCAGATCAGGGTTACCCAGCCGAAAAGCTTTCTTT,CARSGLPSRKAFF
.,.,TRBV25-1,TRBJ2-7,TGTGCCAGCTATTCAACGGATTCCTACGAGCAGTACTTC,CASYSTDSYEQYF
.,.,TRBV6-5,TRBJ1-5,TGTGCCACCCAACCCGAGGGAAATCAGCCCCAGCATTTT,CATQPEGNQPQHF
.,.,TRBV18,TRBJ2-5,TGTGCCAGCTCACGCGACGGGGCCCACCAAGAGACCCAGTACTTC,CASSRDGAHQETQYF
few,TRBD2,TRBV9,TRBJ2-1,TGTGCCAGCAGCGTAGGGGTTGGGGAGGGCCCGGATGAGCAGTTCTTC,CASSVGVGEGPDEQFF
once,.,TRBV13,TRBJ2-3,TGTGCCAGCTCTGGACTCTACACAGATACGCAGTATTTT,CASSGLYTDTQYF
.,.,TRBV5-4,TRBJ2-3,TGTGCCAGCAGAGGGGAGCCCCGCACAGATACGCAGTATTTT,CASRGEPRTDTQYF
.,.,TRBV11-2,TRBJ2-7,TGTGCCAGCAGCTTAGTCGGCAGCTACGAGCAGTACTTC,CASSLVGSYEQYF
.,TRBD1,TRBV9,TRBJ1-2,TGTGCCAGCCAGACTAGGACAGGAACTTTGAGCTACACCTTC,CASQTRTGTLSYTF
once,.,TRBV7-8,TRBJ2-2,TGTGCCAGCAGTCTAGGGTCCGGGGAGCTGTTTTTT,CASSLGSGELFF
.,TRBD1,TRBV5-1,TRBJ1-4,TGCGCCAGCAGCTATACTAGGACAGGGATAAAAAAACTGTTTTTT,CASSYTRTGIKKLFF
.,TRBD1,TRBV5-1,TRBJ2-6,TGCGCCAGCAGCTCGTACACCAGGCCGGGACAGGGGGGATCTGGGGCCAACGTCCTGACTTTC,CASSSYTRPGQGGSGANVLTF
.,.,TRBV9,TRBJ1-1,TGTGCCAGCAGGGGGGATGGCCCTGAAGCTTTCTTT,CASRGDGPEAFF
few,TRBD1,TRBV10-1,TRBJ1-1,TGCGCCAGCAGTGGATGGGCAGGGGGCGGCACTGAAGCTTTCTTT,CASSGWAGGGTEAFF
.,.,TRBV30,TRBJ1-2,TGTGCCTGGAGTCTCGATCGTCGGCTGGGTGGCTACACCTTC,CAWSLDRRLGGYTF
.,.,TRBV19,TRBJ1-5,TGTGCCAGTAGTCTGACCTTCGGGGGCGGCCAGCCCCAGCATTTT,CASSLTFGGGQPQHF